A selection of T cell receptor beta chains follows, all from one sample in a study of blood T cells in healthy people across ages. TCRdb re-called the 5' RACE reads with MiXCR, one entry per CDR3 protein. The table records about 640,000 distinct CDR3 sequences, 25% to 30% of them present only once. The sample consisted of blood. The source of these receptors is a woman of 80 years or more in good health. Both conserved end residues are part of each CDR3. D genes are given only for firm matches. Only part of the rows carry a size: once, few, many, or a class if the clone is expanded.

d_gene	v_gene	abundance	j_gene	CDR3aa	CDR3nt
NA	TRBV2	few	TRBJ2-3	CASTFGGGTDTQYF	TGTGCCAGCACCTTCGGGGGTGGGACAGATACGCAGTATTTT
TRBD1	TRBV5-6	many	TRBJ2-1	CASSLTGTGIRHEQFF	TGTGCCAGCAGCCTTACCGGGACAGGGATTCGACATGAGCAGTTCTTC
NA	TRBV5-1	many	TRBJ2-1	CASTLRGGVSSYNEQFF	TGCGCCAGCACTCTTCGCGGGGGCGTTTCCTCCTACAATGAGCAGTTCTTC
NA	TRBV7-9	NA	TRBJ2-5	CASSRRESPQETQYF	TGTGCCAGCAGTCGGAGGGAAAGCCCCCAAGAGACCCAGTACTTC
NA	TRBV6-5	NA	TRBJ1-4	CASSYSGNEKRFF	TGTGCCAGCAGTTACTCCGGAAATGAAAAACGGTTTTTT
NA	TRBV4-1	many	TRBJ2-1	CASSQESRSSYNEQFF	TGCGCCAGCAGCCAAGAGTCACGTTCCTCCTACAATGAGCAGTTCTTC
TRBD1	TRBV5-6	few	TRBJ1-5	CASSLRGGGYNQPQHF	TGTGCCAGCAGCTTGCGGGGAGGGGGCTATAATCAGCCCCAGCATTTT
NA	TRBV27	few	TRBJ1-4	CASSLTSYNEKLFF	TGTGCCAGCAGTTTAACCAGCTATAATGAAAAACTGTTTTTT
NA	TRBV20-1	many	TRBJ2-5	CSAVGGGLRETQYF	TGCAGTGCCGTCGGTGGCGGGCTAAGGGAGACCCAGTACTTC
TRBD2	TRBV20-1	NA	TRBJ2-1	CSVKKLAGGTVYNEQFF	TGCAGTGTTAAAAAACTAGCGGGGGGGACTGTTTACAACGAGCAGTTCTTC
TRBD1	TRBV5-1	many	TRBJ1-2	CASSHQGGHGYTF	TGCGCCAGCAGCCATCAGGGGGGACATGGCTACACCTTC
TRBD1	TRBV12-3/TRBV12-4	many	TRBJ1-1	CASSFTGGSYTEAFF	TGTGCCAGCAGTTTTACAGGGGGCTCTTACACTGAAGCTTTCTTT
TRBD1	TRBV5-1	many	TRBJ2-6	CASSWTGGGVQTSGANVLTF	TGCGCCAGCAGCTGGACAGGTGGGGGAGTACAGACGTCTGGGGCCAACGTCCTGACTTTC
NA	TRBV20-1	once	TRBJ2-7	CSAIADEQYF	TGCAGTGCAATAGCCGACGAGCAGTACTTC
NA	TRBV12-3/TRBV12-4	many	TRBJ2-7	CASSSGSPRSYEQYF	TGTGCCAGCAGTTCCGGCTCCCCTCGCTCCTACGAGCAGTACTTC
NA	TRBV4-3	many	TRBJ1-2	CASSQDMDPLGYTF	TGCGCCAGCAGCCAAGATATGGATCCTCTTGGCTACACCTTC
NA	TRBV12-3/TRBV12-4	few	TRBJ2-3	CASSLARGGGDVQYF	TGTGCCAGCAGTTTAGCCCGGGGAGGTGGAGATGTGCAGTATTTT
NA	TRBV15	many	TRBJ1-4	CATSRVMATNEKLFF	TGTGCCACCAGCAGAGTTATGGCAACTAATGAAAAACTGTTTTTT
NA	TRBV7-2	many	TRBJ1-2	CASSIQGRGGGYTF	TGTGCCAGCAGCATACAGGGTCGGGGGGGTGGCTACACCTTC
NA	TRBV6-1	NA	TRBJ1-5	CASRMLQGRSNQPQHF	TGTGCCAGCAGAATGCTACAGGGTAGGAGCAATCAGCCCCAGCATTTT
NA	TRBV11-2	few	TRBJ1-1	CASSLKAGGEAFF	TGTGCCAGCAGCTTAAAGGCCGGGGGAGAAGCTTTCTTT
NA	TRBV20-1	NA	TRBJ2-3	CSAIGKGGADTQYF	TGCAGTGCTATCGGGAAGGGCGGTGCAGATACGCAGTATTTT